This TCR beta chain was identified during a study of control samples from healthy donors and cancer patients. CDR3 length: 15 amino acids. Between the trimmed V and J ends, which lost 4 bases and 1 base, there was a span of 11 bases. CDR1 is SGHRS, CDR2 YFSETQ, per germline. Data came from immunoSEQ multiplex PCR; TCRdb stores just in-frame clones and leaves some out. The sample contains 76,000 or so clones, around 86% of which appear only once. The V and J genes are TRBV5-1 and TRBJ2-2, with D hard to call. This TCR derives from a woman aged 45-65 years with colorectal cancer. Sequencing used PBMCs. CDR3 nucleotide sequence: TGCGCCAGCAGCCGAGACGGTATGAACACCGGGGAGCTGTTTTTT. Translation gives CASSRDGMNTGELFF. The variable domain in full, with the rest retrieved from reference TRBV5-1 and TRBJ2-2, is KAGVTQTPRYLIKTRGQQVTLSCSPISGHRSVSWYQQTPGQGLQFLFEYFSETQRNKGNFPGRFSGRQFSNSRSEMNVSTLELGDSALYLCASSRDGMNTGELFFGEGSRLTVL.